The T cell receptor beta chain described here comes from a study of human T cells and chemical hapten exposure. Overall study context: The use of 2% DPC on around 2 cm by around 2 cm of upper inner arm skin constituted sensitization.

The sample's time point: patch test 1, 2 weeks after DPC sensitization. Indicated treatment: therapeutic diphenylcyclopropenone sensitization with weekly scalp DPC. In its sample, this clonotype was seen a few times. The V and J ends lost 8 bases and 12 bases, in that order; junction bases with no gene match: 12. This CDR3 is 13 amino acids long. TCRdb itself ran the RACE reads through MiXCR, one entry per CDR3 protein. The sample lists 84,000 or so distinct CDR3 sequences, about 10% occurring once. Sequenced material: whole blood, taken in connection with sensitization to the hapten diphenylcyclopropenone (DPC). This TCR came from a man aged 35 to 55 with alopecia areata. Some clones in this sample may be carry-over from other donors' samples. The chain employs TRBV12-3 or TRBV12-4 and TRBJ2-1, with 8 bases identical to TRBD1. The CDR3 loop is CASRTGYREGQFF. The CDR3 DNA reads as TGTGCCAGCCGGACAGGGTATCGCGAAGGGCAGTTCTTC.